The 25 T cell receptor beta chains below come from one sample, sequenced in a study of blood T cell repertoires in COVID-19. Method: immunoSEQ multiplex PCR; TCRdb's copy keeps in-frame clones and lacks some. The data contain a few hundred thousand clones, 80% to 90% of them seen just once; the ten biggest clones take up under 1.5%. Source material: PBMCs or T cells enriched from blood (not recorded which). These receptors were obtained from a man aged 25-45 years who had recovered from COVID-19.

The V call is TRBV29-1, the J call TRBJ1-1, with D unresolved. Germline V gene lookup returns CDR1 SQVTM and CDR2 ANQGSEA. There are 11 residues in the CDR3. The V gene lost 6 bases and the J gene lost 4 bases, with 9 bases spanning the gap. The CDR3, as DNA: TGCAGCGTCCGAGGGAGCACTGAAGCTTTCTTT. Amino acid sequence: CSVRGSTEAFF.

The chain is built from TRBV29-1 and TRBJ2-7; possible D gene TRBD2, 7 bases. The V end was cut by 1 base, the J end by 3 bases, with 19 bases between. The germline V gene has CDR1 SQVTM and CDR2 ANQGSEA. The CDR3 spans 16 residues. The CDR3 loop is CSVEGQVRGGGYEQYF. CDR3 nucleotides: TGCAGCGTTGAAGGGCAGGTCAGGGGAGGGGGCTACGAGCAGTACTTC.

The chain joins TRBV7-2 to TRBJ1-1, with a tentative D call TRBD1 (6 bases). This CDR3 contains 15 residues. V was pared by 2 bases and J by 3 bases, with 13 bases between. Germline CDR1 and CDR2: SGHTA and FQGNSA. The CDR3 sequence is CASSLMGGADTEAFF. In DNA form, the CDR3 reads TGTGCCAGCAGCTTAATGGGGGGGGCGGACACTGAAGCTTTCTTT.

The table lists this clone with a count of one. V and J are TRBV15 and TRBJ1-4; 8 bases fit TRBD1. Trimming cost V 1 base and J 0 bases; bases outside gene matches: 4. Germline V CDR1 and CDR2: LNHNV, YYDKDF (reference sequence). The CDR3 contains 17 residues. CDR3 DNA: TGTGCCACCAGCAGAGGTGGGACAGGAGCAACTAATGAAAAACTGTTTTTT. This codes for CATSRGGTGATNEKLFF.

J is TRBJ1-5 and V is TRBV30, with no clear D. Germline V gives CDR1 GTSNPN, CDR2 SVGIG (reference sequence). The CDR3 extends over 13 amino acids. V dropped 0 bases and J dropped 6 bases, with 9 bases sitting between them. The CDR3 nucleotides are TGTGCCTGGAGTGTACGAGAGGGTCAGCCCCAGCATTTT. Its translation: CAWSVREGQPQHF.

V usage is TRBV3-1 (or the pseudogene TRBV3-2) and J usage is TRBJ1-1; 7 bases agree with TRBD1. V lost 0 bases, J lost 5 bases, and 9 bases stayed unmatched. This CDR3 is 16 amino acids long. In germline, CDR1 is LGHDT, CDR2 YNNKEL (reference sequence). The CDR3 nucleotides are TGTGCCAGCAGCCAAGACACGACAGGGATTGGAACTGAAGCTTTCTTT. It yields the protein CASSQDTTGIGTEAFF.

The gene calls are TRBV4-1 and TRBJ2-3, with D possibly TRBD2 on 6 matching bases. The CDR3 extends over 17 amino acids. The ends were cut back, 0 bases at V and 5 bases at J, with 18 bases in the middle. From germline, CDR1 is MGHRA and CDR2 YSYEKL. In DNA, the CDR3 is TGCGCCAGCAGCCAAGAAAACCCCGGGGGTAGCGGAGATACGCAGTATTTT. This sequence encodes CASSQENPGGSGDTQYF.

V gene TRBV20-1 combines with J gene TRBJ1-2; 7 nucleotides align to TRBD1. Germline lookup yields CDR1 DFQATT and CDR2 SNEGSKA (reference sequence). This CDR3 contains 10 residues. The CDR3 here is CSTGANGYTF. The DNA of the CDR3 is TGCAGCACAGGGGCCAATGGCTACACCTTC.

The chain carries TRBV6-4 and TRBJ2-2, with 8 bases that match TRBD1. Germline lookup yields CDR1 MRHNA and CDR2 SNTAGT. The ends lost 5 bases at V and 1 base at J; junction bases unmatched: 6. The CDR3 sequence is 16 residues long. The CDR3 DNA follows: TGTGCCAGCAGTACCCAGGGGGCCCAGAACACCGGGGAGCTGTTTTTT. Translation gives CASSTQGAQNTGELFF.

The genes are TRBV25-1 and TRBJ2-2, with 10 bases lining up with TRBD1. Germline V gives CDR1 MGHDK, CDR2 SYGVNS. V was pared by 7 bases and J by 3 bases, with 5 bases of the junction left unmatched. The CDR3 length is 15 residues. The CDR3 bases are TGTGCCAGCAAATCCGGGACAGGGGACACCGGGGAGCTGTTTTTT. It translates to CASKSGTGDTGELFF. The whole variable domain, remainder taken from reference TRBV25-1 and TRBJ2-2, is EADIYQTPRYLVIGTGKKITLECSQTMGHDKMYWYQQDPGMELHLIHYSYGVNSTEKGDLSSESTVSRIRTEHFPLTLESARPSHTSQYLCASKSGTGDTGELFFGEGSRLTVL.

V and J are TRBV11-3 and TRBJ2-2, with 10 bases aligning to TRBD1. The V segment lost 5 bases and the J segment 2 bases; nucleotides outside the gene matches: 14. Germline lookup yields CDR1 SGHNT and CDR2 YENEEA. This CDR3 comprises 19 residues. This CDR3 reads CASSPGTGVLLPNTGELFF. Here the CDR3 DNA reads TGTGCCAGCAGCCCCGGGACAGGGGTCCTGCTACCTAACACCGGGGAGCTGTTTTTT.

The table lists this clone with a count of one. V usage is TRBV10-3 and J usage is TRBJ1-1; D is ambiguous. Per the germline V gene, CDR1 is ENHRY and CDR2 is SYGVKD. Trimming pared 6 bases from V and 5 bases from J, leaving 10 bases between. The CDR3 has 12 amino acids. CDR3 residues: CAISYSRTEAFF. The CDR3, as DNA: TGTGCCATCAGCTACTCAAGAACTGAAGCTTTCTTT.

The chain links TRBV19 to TRBJ1-2; TRBD1 aligns across 8 bases. The CDR3 covers 14 residues. Germline V CDR1 and CDR2: LNHDA, SQIVND (reference sequence). Trimming cost V 4 bases and J 8 bases; bases outside gene matches: 9. The CDR3 protein is CASSTTGVSGGYTF. The CDR3 nucleotides read TGTGCCAGTAGTACGACAGGGGTTTCGGGGGGCTACACCTTC.

Of note for this clone: Other nucleotide sequences in the sample specify the same CDR3. This chain uses TRBV18 with TRBJ1-5, with D possibly being TRBD1 (5 bases). Trimming cost V 3 bases and J 5 bases, with 11 bases left between them. Germline V lookup: CDR1 KGHSH, CDR2 LQKENI. The CDR3 is made up of 14 amino acids. CDR3 sequence (DNA): TGTGCCAGCTCACCGGGGCAGGGTCATCAGCCCCAGCATTTT. As protein: CASSPGQGHQPQHF.

The sample holds one count of this clone. The CDR3 sequence is CASSLGQPNNEQFF. CDR3 bases: TGTGCCAGCAGCCTAGGACAGCCTAACAATGAGCAGTTCTTC. V and J are TRBV9 and TRBJ2-1; D is possibly TRBD1 (6 bases). The length of the CDR3 is 14 residues. Per germline, CDR1 SGDLS and CDR2 YYNGEE. V lost 4 bases and J lost 5, with 13 bases in between.

V and J are TRBV5-1 and TRBJ1-2; no reliable D call. This CDR3 is built from 11 residues. V was shortened by 3 bases and J by 5 bases, with 5 bases between the two germline ends. Per germline, CDR1 SGHRS and CDR2 YFSETQ. CDR3 protein: CASSSLYGYTF. CDR3 DNA: TGCGCCAGCAGCTCTTTATATGGCTACACCTTC. The full variable domain, rest sourced from reference TRBV5-1 and TRBJ1-2, is KAGVTQTPRYLIKTRGQQVTLSCSPISGHRSVSWYQQTPGQGLQFLFEYFSETQRNKGNFPGRFSGRQFSNSRSEMNVSTLELGDSALYLCASSSLYGYTFGSGTRLTVV.

The V and J genes are TRBV6-5 and TRBJ2-7; D may be TRBD1 (10 bases). CDR3 size: 14 residues. Germline V gene lookup returns CDR1 MNHEY and CDR2 SVGAGI. V was trimmed by 8 bases and J by 6 bases, leaving 20 bases between them. The CDR3 region is CASLAGQGLREQYF. The CDR3 nucleotides read TGTGCCAGCCTAGCGGGACAGGGGTTGCGCGAGCAGTACTTC.

The gene calls are TRBV4-1 and TRBJ1-3, with TRBD1 identical over 10 bases. Looked up from germline, CDR1 is MGHRA and CDR2 is YSYEKL. The CDR3 spans 16 residues. The ends lost 4 bases at V and 3 bases at J; junction bases unmatched: 6. CDR3: CASSREDRGHGNTIYF. The CDR3 DNA sequence: TGCGCCAGCAGCCGAGAAGACAGGGGGCATGGAAACACCATATATTTT.

This clone was seen only once. J is TRBJ1-2 and V is TRBV7-9; 8 bases match TRBD1. The trim removed 3 bases at V and 3 bases at J, leaving 3 bases unmatched. Germline CDR1 and CDR2: SEHNR and FQNEAQ (reference sequence). The CDR3 consists of 14 residues. CDR3 amino acids: CASSLTGVYYGYTF. The CDR3 DNA reads TGTGCCAGCAGCTTGACAGGGGTATACTATGGCTACACCTTC. Looking up the rest from reference TRBV7-9 and TRBJ1-2 gives the full variable domain: DTGVSQNPRHKITKRGQNVTFRCDPISEHNRLYWYRQTLGQGPEFLTYFQNEAQLEKSRLLSDRFSAERPKGSFSTLEIQRTEQGDSAMYLCASSLTGVYYGYTFGSGTRLTVV.

The chain combines TRBV5-1 with TRBJ1-6; 8 bases align to TRBD1. CDR1 and CDR2 from the germline V gene are SGHRS and YFSETQ. Unmatched junction bases numbered 5, after V lost 4 bases and J lost 8 bases. The CDR3 is 14 amino acids. The CDR3 nucleotides read TGCGCCAGCAGCGCGGGACAGGTAGATTCACCCCTCCACTTT. Its translation: CASSAGQVDSPLHF.

This chain uses TRBV4-3 with TRBJ1-4, with D possibly TRBD1 on 6 matching bases. The V gene's germline CDR1 is LGHNA and CDR2 YSLEER. The V end was cut by 0 bases, the J end by 4 bases, with 9 bases between. The CDR3 spans 15 residues. The CDR3 DNA is TGCGCCAGCAGCCAAGAGGGACAAGTTAATGAAAAACTGTTTTTT. Its translation: CASSQEGQVNEKLFF.

The chain couples TRBV15 to TRBJ1-5; D is undetermined. The CDR3 is made up of 17 amino acids. Germline V lookup: CDR1 LNHNV, CDR2 YYDKDF (reference sequence). V was pared by 0 bases and J by 2 bases, with 14 bases between. CDR3 in amino acids: CATSRDWRHFGNQPQHF. The CDR3 nucleotides read TGTGCCACCAGCAGAGATTGGCGGCATTTCGGCAATCAGCCCCAGCATTTT. The full variable domain, with the rest looked up from reference TRBV15 and TRBJ1-5, is DAMVIQNPRYQVTQFGKPVTLSCSQTLNHNVMYWYQQKSSQAPKLLFHYYDKDFNNEADTPDNFQSRRPNTSFCFLDIRSPGLGDTAMYLCATSRDWRHFGNQPQHFGDGTRLSIL.

The chain recombines TRBV19 with TRBJ1-6, with D maybe TRBD1 (6 bases). The CDR3 consists of 15 residues. Germline V gene data show CDR1 as LNHDA and CDR2 as SQIVND (reference sequence). Trimming took off 3 bases at V and 8 bases at J, with 14 bases between the two ends. CDR3: CASSMGTGYDSPLHF. The CDR3 nucleotides read TGTGCCAGTAGTATGGGAACAGGGTACGATTCACCCCTCCACTTT. The entire variable domain, with the rest obtained from reference TRBV19 and TRBJ1-6, is as follows: DGGITQSPKYLFRKEGQNVTLSCEQNLNHDAMYWYRQDPGQGLRLIYYSQIVNDFQKGDIAEGYSVSREKKESFPLTVTSAQKNPTAFYLCASSMGTGYDSPLHFGNGTRLTVT.

V usage is TRBV2 and J usage is TRBJ2-5; TRBD2 is a possible D gene (6 bases). V gave up 4 bases and J gave up 7 bases, with 16 bases separating them. The CDR3 length is 14 residues. The germline V gene has CDR1 SNHLY and CDR2 FYNNEI. The chain's CDR3 is CASSADHAGRTQYF. CDR3 bases: TGTGCCAGCAGTGCGGACCACGCGGGGCGGACCCAGTACTTC.

The chain links TRBV7-2 to TRBJ1-5; tentative D call: TRBD1 (6 bases). Trimming shortened V by 6 bases and J by 7 bases, and 10 bases separated the two germline ends. The CDR3 has 12 residues. The germline CDR1 and CDR2 sequences are SGHTA and FQGNSA. The CDR3 DNA reads as TGTGCCAGCAGAAAAAGGGGGCAGCCCCAGCATTTT. The encoded protein is CASRKRGQPQHF.